What follows are 14 T cell receptor beta chains derived from one specimen sequenced in a study of T-cell memory formation after mild COVID-19. From the 5' RACE reads, TCRdb called clonotypes with MiXCR, one entry per CDR3 protein. The data show hundreds of thousands of distinct CDR3 sequences, 15% to 20% seen once. The sample was PBMCs or a T cell subset sorted from them (not recorded which). The receptor set was obtained from a man aged 18 to 30 who had mild COVID-19 (a few samples of this study predate the infection). Cell type and time point are not known.

This clonotype was seen only a few times. V usage is TRBV7-3 and J usage is TRBJ2-2; 8 positions agree with TRBD1. J lost 0 bases, V lost 5 bases, and 5 bases had no gene match. The V gene's germline CDR1 is SGHTA and CDR2 FQGTGA. The CDR3 spans 16 residues. CDR3 loop: CASSPGGASNTGELFF. CDR3 DNA: TGTGCCAGCAGCCCAGGGGGCGCTTCGAACACCGGGGAGCTGTTTTTT.

V and J are TRBV4-1 and TRBJ2-6; D ambiguous. This CDR3 comprises 16 residues. Trimming removed 0 bases at V and 0 bases at J, with 6 bases between. Per germline, CDR1 MGHRA and CDR2 YSYEKL. CDR3 amino acids: CASSQDLHSGANVLTF. The CDR3 nucleotides are TGCGCCAGCAGCCAAGACCTTCACTCTGGGGCCAACGTCCTGACTTTC.

This clonotype was observed a handful of times. The chain is built from TRBV24-1 and TRBJ2-5, with D possibly being TRBD1 (6 bases). V was shortened by 3 bases and J by 1 base, with 17 bases between the two germline ends. CDR3 length: 17 residues. The V gene's germline CDR1 is KGHDR and CDR2 SFDVKD. The CDR3 here is CATSDLHRDTFQETQYF. CDR3 coding DNA: TGTGCCACCAGTGATCTGCACCGGGACACGTTCCAAGAGACCCAGTACTTC.

This clonotype occurred once. The V call is TRBV11-3, the J call TRBJ2-1; D unresolved. The length of the CDR3 is 11 residues. Germline loops: CDR1 SGHNT, CDR2 YENEEA. Trimming shortened V by 5 bases and J by 11 bases, and 10 bases separated the two germline ends. The CDR3 reads CASSADRKQFF. Here the CDR3 DNA reads TGTGCCAGCAGCGCCGATAGAAAGCAGTTCTTC.

This clonotype has a handful of counts. The genes are TRBV20-1 and TRBJ2-1; maybe TRBD2 (5 bases). In germline, CDR1 is DFQATT, CDR2 SNEGSKA (reference sequence). There are 14 residues in the CDR3. V lost 5 bases and J lost 0, with 11 bases in between. The CDR3 DNA is TGCAGTGCTCCAGTAGGGAGCTCCTACAATGAGCAGTTCTTC. Translating it yields CSAPVGSSYNEQFF.

This clonotype appeared a few times. The genes are TRBV7-8 and TRBJ2-1; either TRBD1 or TRBD2 may fit D (5 bases each). V lost 2 bases and J 12 bases, leaving 26 bases between the germline ends. The germline V gene encodes CDR1 SGHVS and CDR2 FQNEAQ. The CDR3 length is 17 residues. The CDR3 is CASSLYWDGDLPGGQFF. CDR3 nucleotide sequence: TGTGCCAGCAGCTTATACTGGGACGGCGACTTACCGGGCGGGCAGTTCTTC.

V gene TRBV4-3 combines with J gene TRBJ1-1; 7 nucleotides agree with TRBD1. V trimming: 1 base; J trimming: 6 bases; junction bases outside the gene matches: 5. From germline, CDR1 is LGHNA and CDR2 YSLEER. This CDR3 spans 14 amino acids. The CDR3 protein is CASSQGQGRSEAFF. The DNA for the CDR3 is TGCGCCAGCAGCCAAGGACAGGGAAGGTCTGAAGCTTTCTTT.

This clonotype was seen many times. The chain couples TRBV9 to TRBJ2-5; perhaps TRBD2 as D (5 bases). The CDR3 is made up of 13 amino acids. The germline V gene has CDR1 SGDLS and CDR2 YYNGEE. The germline V and J ends were trimmed by 1 base and 5 bases, with 9 bases remaining between them. CDR3 nucleotides: TGTGCCAGCAGCGTATCCGGGGAGGAGACCCAGTACTTC. It is translated as CASSVSGEETQYF.

V gene TRBV11-2 combines with J gene TRBJ2-1, with 8 positions matching TRBD2. Trimming at V came to 4 bases and at J to 7 bases, leaving 12 bases not matched to a gene. Germline V gives CDR1 SGHAT, CDR2 FQNNGV. The length of the CDR3 is 16 residues. For the CDR3, the DNA is TGTGCCAGCAGCTCGCTGGTAGCGGGGTTTAGAAATGAGCAGTTCTTC. Protein sequence: CASSSLVAGFRNEQFF.

The chain is built from TRBV4-1 and TRBJ1-2; a possible D gene is TRBD1 (5 bases). CDR1 and CDR2 (germline): MGHRA, YSYEKL. Deletions cut 1 base from V and 0 bases from J, with 18 bases between. The CDR3 sequence is 18 residues long. The CDR3 sequence: CASSQVIRGGISNYGYTF. CDR3 in DNA: TGCGCCAGCAGCCAAGTTATAAGGGGAGGAATATCTAACTATGGCTACACCTTC.

In this sample, this clonotype turned up a few times. The genes are TRBV5-1 and TRBJ2-5; 11 bases fit TRBD2. This CDR3 has 16 amino acids. V lost 0 bases to trimming and J lost 2 bases; unmatched junction nucleotides: 3. Per germline, CDR1 SGHRS and CDR2 YFSETQ. The CDR3 sequence: CASSLAVAGGQETQYF. The CDR3 coding sequence is TGCGCCAGCAGCTTGGCGGTAGCGGGGGGGCAAGAGACCCAGTACTTC.

The chain joins TRBV30 to TRBJ2-7; 7 bases align to TRBD1. The CDR3 runs 12 residues. CDR1 and CDR2 (germline): GTSNPN, SVGIG (reference sequence). With V trimmed by 1 base and J by 5 bases, 2 bases remained unmatched. CDR3 amino acids: CAWSGQGDEQYF. The CDR3 coding sequence is TGTGCCTGGAGTGGACAGGGTGACGAGCAGTACTTC.

The chain joins TRBV29-1 to TRBJ2-1; no clear D gene. Germline loops: CDR1 SQVTM, CDR2 ANQGSEA. The germline V and J ends were trimmed by 4 bases and 7 bases, with 14 bases remaining between them. The CDR3 is 13 residues long. This CDR3 reads CSVAGRSGNEQFF. The CDR3 coding sequence is TGCAGCGTTGCGGGCAGAAGTGGAAATGAGCAGTTCTTC.

The chain couples TRBV7-8 to TRBJ1-4; D remains ambiguous. The CDR3 contains 15 residues. Germline CDR1 is SGHVS and CDR2 is FQNEAQ. The V end lost 5 bases, the J end lost 6 bases, and 16 bases lay between the germline ends. The CDR3 region has the DNA TGTGCCAGCAGCCGCTCCGGGCCAGCTTATGAAAAACTGTTTTTT. Amino acid sequence: CASSRSGPAYEKLFF. The whole variable domain, filled in from reference TRBV7-8 and TRBJ1-4, reads GAGVSQSPRYKVAKRGQDVALRCDPISGHVSLFWYQQALGQGPEFLTYFQNEAQLDKSGLPSDRFFAERPEGSVSTLKIQRTQQEDSAVYLCASSRSGPAYEKLFFGSGTQLSVL.